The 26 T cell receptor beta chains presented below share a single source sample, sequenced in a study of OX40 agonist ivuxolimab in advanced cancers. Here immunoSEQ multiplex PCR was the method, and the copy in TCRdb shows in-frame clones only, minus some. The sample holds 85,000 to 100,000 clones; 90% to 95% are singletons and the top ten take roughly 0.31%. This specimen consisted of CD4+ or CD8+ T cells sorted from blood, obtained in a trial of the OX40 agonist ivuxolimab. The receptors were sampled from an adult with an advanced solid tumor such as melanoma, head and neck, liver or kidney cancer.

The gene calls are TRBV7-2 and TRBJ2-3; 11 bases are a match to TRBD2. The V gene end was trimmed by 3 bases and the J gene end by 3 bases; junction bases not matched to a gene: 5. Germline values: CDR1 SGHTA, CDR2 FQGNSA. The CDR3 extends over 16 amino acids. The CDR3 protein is CASSFTSGSTTDTQYF. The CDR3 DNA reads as TGTGCCAGCAGCTTTACTAGCGGGAGTACGACAGATACGCAGTATTTT.

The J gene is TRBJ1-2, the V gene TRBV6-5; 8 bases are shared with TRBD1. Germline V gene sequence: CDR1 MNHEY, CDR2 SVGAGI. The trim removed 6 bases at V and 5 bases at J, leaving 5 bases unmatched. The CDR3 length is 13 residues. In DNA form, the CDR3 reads TGTGCCAGCAGGGACAGGGCGCCGTATGGCTACACCTTC. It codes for CASRDRAPYGYTF.

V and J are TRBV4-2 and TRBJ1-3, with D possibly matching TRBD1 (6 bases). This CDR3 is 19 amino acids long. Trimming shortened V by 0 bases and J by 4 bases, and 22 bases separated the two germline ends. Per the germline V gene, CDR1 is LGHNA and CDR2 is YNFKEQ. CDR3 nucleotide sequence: TGTGCCAGCAGCCAAGATAAGGTCGGGGGGCTACGGCCAGGAAACACCATATATTTT. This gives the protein CASSQDKVGGLRPGNTIYF.

This CDR3 is CASSFLAGALTGELFF. The CDR3 DNA reads TGTGCCAGCAGCTTTCTAGCGGGAGCGTTAACCGGGGAGCTGTTTTTT. This sequence joins TRBV7-9 and TRBJ2-2, with 10 bases matching TRBD2. CDR1 is SEHNR and CDR2 is FQNEAQ in the germline V gene (reference sequence). V was clipped by 3 bases and J by 5 bases; unmatched bases: 6. The CDR3 spans 16 residues.

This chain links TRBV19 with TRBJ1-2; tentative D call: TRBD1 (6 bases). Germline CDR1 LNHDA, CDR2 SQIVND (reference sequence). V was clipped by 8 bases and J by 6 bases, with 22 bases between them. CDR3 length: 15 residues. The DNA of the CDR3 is TGTGCCAGTGGTGATCCCAGGGGCCCTAGGGATGGCTACACCTTC. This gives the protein CASGDPRGPRDGYTF.

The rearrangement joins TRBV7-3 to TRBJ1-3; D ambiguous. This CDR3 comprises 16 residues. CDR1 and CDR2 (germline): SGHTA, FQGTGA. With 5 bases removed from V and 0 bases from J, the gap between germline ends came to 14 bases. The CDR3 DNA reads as TGTGCCAGCAGCCAAGGGATACGGGCCTCTGGAAACACCATATATTTT. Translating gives CASSQGIRASGNTIYF.

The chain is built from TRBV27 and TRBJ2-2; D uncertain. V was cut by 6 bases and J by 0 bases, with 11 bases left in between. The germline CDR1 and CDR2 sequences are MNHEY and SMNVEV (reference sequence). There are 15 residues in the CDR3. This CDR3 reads CASRGAIPNTGELFF. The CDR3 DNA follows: TGTGCCAGCAGAGGAGCGATACCGAACACCGGGGAGCTGTTTTTT.

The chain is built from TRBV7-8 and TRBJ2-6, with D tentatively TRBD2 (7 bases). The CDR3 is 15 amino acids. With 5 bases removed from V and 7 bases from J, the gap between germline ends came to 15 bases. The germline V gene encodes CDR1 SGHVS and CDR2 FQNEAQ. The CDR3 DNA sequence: TGTGCCAGCAGCGCCGCGGGGGCAAATGCCAACGTCCTGACTTTC. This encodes CASSAAGANANVLTF.

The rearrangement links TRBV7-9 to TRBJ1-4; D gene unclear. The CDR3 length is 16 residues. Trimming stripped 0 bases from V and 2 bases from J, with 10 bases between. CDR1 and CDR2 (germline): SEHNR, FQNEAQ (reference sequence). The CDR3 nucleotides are TGTGCCAGCAGCTTAGCGGGGATTTCCACTAATGAAAAACTGTTTTTT. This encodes CASSLAGISTNEKLFF.

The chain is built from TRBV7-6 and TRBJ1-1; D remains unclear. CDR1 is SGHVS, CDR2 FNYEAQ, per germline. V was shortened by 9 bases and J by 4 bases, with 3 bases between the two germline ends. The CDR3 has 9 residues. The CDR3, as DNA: TGTGCCAGAAGCACTGAAGCTTTCTTT. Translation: CARSTEAFF.

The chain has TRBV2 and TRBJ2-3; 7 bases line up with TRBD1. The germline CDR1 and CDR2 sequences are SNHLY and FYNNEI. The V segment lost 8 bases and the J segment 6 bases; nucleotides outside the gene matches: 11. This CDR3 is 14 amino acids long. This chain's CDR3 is CASRWDSRTDTQYF. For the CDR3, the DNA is TGTGCCAGCCGGTGGGACAGTAGGACCGATACGCAGTATTTT. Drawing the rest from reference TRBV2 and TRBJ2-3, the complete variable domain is EPEVTQTPSHQVTQMGQEVILRCVPISNHLYFYWYRQILGQKVEFLVSFYNNEISEKSEIFDDQFSVERPDGSNFTLKIRSTKLEDSAMYFCASRWDSRTDTQYFGPGTRLTVL.

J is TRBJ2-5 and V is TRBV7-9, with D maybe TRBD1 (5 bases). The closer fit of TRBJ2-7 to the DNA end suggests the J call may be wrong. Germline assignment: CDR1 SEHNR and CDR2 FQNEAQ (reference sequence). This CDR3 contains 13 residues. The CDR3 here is CASSPDSFHEQYF. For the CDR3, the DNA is TGTGCCAGCAGCCCCGACAGTTTCCACGAGCAGTACTTC.

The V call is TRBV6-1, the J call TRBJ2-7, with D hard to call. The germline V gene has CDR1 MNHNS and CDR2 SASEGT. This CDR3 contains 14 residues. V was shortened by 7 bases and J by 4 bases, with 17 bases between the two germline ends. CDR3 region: CASISVGGAYEQYF. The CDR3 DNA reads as TGTGCCAGCATTTCGGTCGGTGGCGCTTACGAGCAGTACTTC.

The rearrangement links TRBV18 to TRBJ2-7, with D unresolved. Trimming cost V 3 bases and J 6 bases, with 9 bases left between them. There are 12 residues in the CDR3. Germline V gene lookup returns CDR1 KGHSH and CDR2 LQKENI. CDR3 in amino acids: CASSPRISEQYF. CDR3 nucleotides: TGTGCCAGCTCACCTCGGATTTCCGAGCAGTACTTC.

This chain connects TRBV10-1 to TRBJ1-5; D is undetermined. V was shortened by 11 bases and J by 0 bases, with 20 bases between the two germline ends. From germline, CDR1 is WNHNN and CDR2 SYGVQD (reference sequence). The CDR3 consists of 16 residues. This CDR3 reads CAGSEYEGTSNQPQHF. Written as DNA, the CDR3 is TGCGCCGGGAGTGAGTACGAGGGAACTAGCAATCAGCCCCAGCATTTT.

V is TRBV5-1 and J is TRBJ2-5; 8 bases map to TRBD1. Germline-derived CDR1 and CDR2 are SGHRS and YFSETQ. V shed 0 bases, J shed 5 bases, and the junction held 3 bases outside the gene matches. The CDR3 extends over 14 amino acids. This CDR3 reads CASSLAGTGETQYF. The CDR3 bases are TGCGCCAGCAGCTTGGCCGGGACAGGCGAGACCCAGTACTTC.

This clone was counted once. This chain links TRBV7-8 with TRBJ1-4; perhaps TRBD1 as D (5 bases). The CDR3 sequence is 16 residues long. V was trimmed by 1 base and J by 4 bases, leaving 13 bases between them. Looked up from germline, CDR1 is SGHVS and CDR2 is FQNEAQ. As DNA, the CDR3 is TGTGCCAGCAGCTTAGGAGGGACTTTCCTTAATGAAAAACTGTTTTTT. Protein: CASSLGGTFLNEKLFF.

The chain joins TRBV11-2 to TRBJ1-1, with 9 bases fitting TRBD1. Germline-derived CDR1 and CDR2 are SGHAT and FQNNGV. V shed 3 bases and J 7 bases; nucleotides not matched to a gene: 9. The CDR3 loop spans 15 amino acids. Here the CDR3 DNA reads TGTGCCAGCAGCTTGGAGGGTGCGGGACAGGGTGAAGCTTTCTTT. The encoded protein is CASSLEGAGQGEAFF.

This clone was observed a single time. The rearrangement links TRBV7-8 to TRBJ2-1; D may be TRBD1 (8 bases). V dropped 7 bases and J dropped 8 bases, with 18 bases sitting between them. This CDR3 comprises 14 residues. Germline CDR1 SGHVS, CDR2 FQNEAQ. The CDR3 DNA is TGTGCCAGCACCCTACAGGGGGGGATCGATGAGCAGTTCTTC. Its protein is CASTLQGGIDEQFF.

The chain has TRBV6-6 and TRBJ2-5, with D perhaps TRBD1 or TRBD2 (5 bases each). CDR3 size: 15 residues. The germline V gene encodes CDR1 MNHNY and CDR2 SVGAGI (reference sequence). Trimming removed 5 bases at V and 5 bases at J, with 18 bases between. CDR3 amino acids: CASSPARGAGETQYF. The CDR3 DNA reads TGTGCCAGCAGTCCGGCCCGGGGCGCCGGGGAGACCCAGTACTTC.

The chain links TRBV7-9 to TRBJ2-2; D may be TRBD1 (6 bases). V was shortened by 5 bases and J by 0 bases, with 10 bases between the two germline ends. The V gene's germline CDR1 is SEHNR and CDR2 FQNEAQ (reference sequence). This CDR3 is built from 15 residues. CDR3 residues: CASSQGTTNTGELFF. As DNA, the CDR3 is TGTGCCAGCAGCCAAGGGACAACGAACACCGGGGAGCTGTTTTTT.

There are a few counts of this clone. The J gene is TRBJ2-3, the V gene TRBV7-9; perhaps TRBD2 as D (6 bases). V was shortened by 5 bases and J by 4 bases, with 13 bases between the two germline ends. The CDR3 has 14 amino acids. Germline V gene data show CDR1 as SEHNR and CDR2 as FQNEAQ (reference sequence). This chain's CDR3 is CASSRDSRADTQYF. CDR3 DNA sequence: TGTGCCAGCAGCCGGGACTCCCGCGCAGATACGCAGTATTTT.

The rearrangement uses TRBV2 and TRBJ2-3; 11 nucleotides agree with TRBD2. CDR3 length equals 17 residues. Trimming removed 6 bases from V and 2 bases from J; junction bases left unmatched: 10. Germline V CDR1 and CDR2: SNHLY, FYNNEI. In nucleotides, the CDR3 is TGTGCCAGCAGGGCCAGGACTAGCGGGTTCTCCACAGATACGCAGTATTTT. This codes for CASRARTSGFSTDTQYF.

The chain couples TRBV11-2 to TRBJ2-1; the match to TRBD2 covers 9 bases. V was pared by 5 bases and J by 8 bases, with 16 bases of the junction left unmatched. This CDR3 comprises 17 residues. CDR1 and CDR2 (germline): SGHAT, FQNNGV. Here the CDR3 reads CASSPREGTSLRDEQFF. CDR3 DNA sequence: TGTGCCAGCAGCCCCCGCGAGGGGACTAGCCTAAGGGATGAGCAGTTCTTC.

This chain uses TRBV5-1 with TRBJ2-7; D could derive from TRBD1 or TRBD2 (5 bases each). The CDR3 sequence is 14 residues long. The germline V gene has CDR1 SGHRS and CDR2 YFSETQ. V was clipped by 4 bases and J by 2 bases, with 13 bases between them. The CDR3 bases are TGCGCCAGCAGCCGGGGTGGGGGTACCTACGAGCAGTACTTC. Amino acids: CASSRGGGTYEQYF.

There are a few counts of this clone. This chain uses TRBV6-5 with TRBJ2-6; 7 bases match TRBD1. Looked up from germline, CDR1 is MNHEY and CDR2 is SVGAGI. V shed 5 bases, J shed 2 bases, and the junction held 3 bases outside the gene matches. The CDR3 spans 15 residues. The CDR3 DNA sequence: TGTGCCAGCAGTAAACAGGGGACTGGGGCCAACGTCCTGACTTTC. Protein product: CASSKQGTGANVLTF.